In this sample, the clone carrying this T cell receptor (beta chain) turned up a few times. This sample is drawn from a study of sequential checkpoint blockade in melanoma. At the level of the study: Arm A got nivolumab then ipilimumab; arm B the reverse, 1:1. Both treatment sequences were followed by maintenance nivolumab. TCRβ was sequenced from DNA of 91 pretreatment tumors.

The treatment is: randomized to nivolumab then ipilimumab (arm A) or the reverse (arm B). Assay: immunoSEQ multiplex PCR; the TCRdb copy retains only in-frame clones and omits some. This sample has roughly 4,000 clones; 19% occur once, and the top ten carry around 26%. Here the sequenced sample was tumor tissue (inferred from file names), taken from a patient given nivolumab and ipilimumab in sequence. The origin of this receptor is a human donor with melanoma.

The CDR3 loop reads CASTGEVAKNIQYF. The DNA of the CDR3 is TGTGCCAGCACTGGGGAGGTGGCCAAAAACATTCAGTACTTC. The chain uses TRBV11-3 and TRBJ2-4, with D possibly matching TRBD2 (6 bases). The ends were cut back, 7 bases at V and 1 base at J, with 11 bases in the middle. The CDR3 runs 14 residues. Germline V gene sequence: CDR1 SGHNT, CDR2 YENEEA.